A selection of T cell receptor beta chains follows, all from one sample in a study of monozygotic twins with inflammatory bowel disease. TCRdb re-analyzed the 5' RACE reads; it lists each CDR3 protein once, without DNA. Listed are just over 300,000 distinct CDR3 sequences; 5.6% falls within the top ten. The sequencing input was blood. These receptors were obtained from a human donor with ulcerative colitis or Crohn's disease, or a healthy co-twin of an affected twin (not recorded which). CDR3s include the opening cysteine and the closing phenylalanine or tryptophan.

V gene,J gene,CDR3 protein
TRBV7-3,TRBJ2-2,CASRGTSGAAGELFF
TRBV5-4,TRBJ1-1,CASSSRTVPEAFF
TRBV9,TRBJ2-7,CASSAGQTIPHEQYF
TRBV7-2,TRBJ2-7,CASSLEGAVYYEQYF
TRBV11-2,TRBJ2-2,CASSGGRGAYRELRTGELFF
TRBV6-2/TRBV6-3,TRBJ1-2,CASSYSRQGRGRGYTF
TRBV10-3,TRBJ2-7,CAISDPSHSPYEQYF
TRBV5-5,TRBJ2-3,CASSFWGETDTQYF
TRBV10-2,TRBJ2-4,CATQAEAKNIQYF
TRBV6-5,TRBJ2-7,CATRGGGYKQYF
TRBV7-9,TRBJ2-7,CASSLAGLGEQYF
TRBV7-2,TRBJ2-7,CASSPKGRGGSYEQYF
TRBV3-1,TRBJ2-7,CASSQDRVARGVLPSSQYF
TRBV30,TRBJ1-1,CAWNPGRDQGSDTEAFF
TRBV10-3,TRBJ1-1,CAITDSRNTEAFF
TRBV5-1,TRBJ2-5,CASSSSTGFQETQYF
TRBV10-1,TRBJ2-2,CASSDQLKTSGRANTGELFF
TRBV12-3/TRBV12-4,TRBJ1-1,CASSLERNTEAFF
TRBV7-2,TRBJ1-5,CASSLALFGNQPQHF
TRBV2,TRBJ2-7,CASSLQGAHSYEQYF
TRBV15,TRBJ2-5,CATSGGLGRETQYF
TRBV20-1,TRBJ2-7,CSARDQDIFWSEQYF
TRBV6-5,TRBJ1-1,CASSTTIRDRAFF
TRBV20-1,TRBJ2-7,CSAETLAVTYEQYF
TRBV6-2/TRBV6-3,TRBJ1-1,CAARLNTEAFF
TRBV7-7,TRBJ2-2,CATMGDMGAGELFF
TRBV12-3/TRBV12-4,TRBJ2-7,CASSFGGRRAYEQYF
TRBV5-5,TRBJ1-1,CASGPGQGRLNTEAFF
TRBV29-1,TRBJ1-2,CSVASGLFDGYTF
TRBV4-3,TRBJ1-5,CASSQGTGGWQPQHF
TRBV29-1,TRBJ2-7,CSVGPGADLSSYEQYF
TRBV25-1,TRBJ2-2,CASSSSGGNTGELFF
TRBV29-1,TRBJ2-1,CSVVGGRTHNEQFF
TRBV5-1,TRBJ2-7,CASSFVGQGTEQYF
TRBV5-1,TRBJ1-5,CASSFTGLSNQPQHF
TRBV30,TRBJ1-1,CAWARPNTEAFF
TRBV18,TRBJ1-3,CASSPPNGDGNTIYF
TRBV5-5,TRBJ2-1,CASSLVTEQFF
TRBV20-1,TRBJ2-1,CSARAHLRTGRYNEQFF
TRBV4-2,TRBJ1-5,CASSQALFNQPQHF
TRBV20-1,TRBJ2-7,CSATRQGTYEQYF
TRBV27,TRBJ2-7,CASSLSPPGQAYEQYF
TRBV25-1,TRBJ2-7,CASSGINEQYF
TRBV28,TRBJ2-3,CASRDGSTDTQYF
TRBV12-3/TRBV12-4,TRBJ2-1,CATNDRGGLDEQFF
TRBV24-1,TRBJ2-1,CATRLTGDRDEQFF
TRBV14,TRBJ2-3,CASSQERVAAGTDTQYF
TRBV15,TRBJ2-3,CATSRDGTGALDVQYF